Listed below are T cell receptor beta chains from one sample, sequenced in a study of blood T cell repertoires in COVID-19. Some clones are missing from TCRdb's copy, which holds only in-frame ones; the method was immunoSEQ multiplex PCR. The repertoire consists of fewer than 250,000 clones, with around 87% occurring once and the leading ten covering roughly 7.1%. The sample consisted of PBMCs or T cells enriched from blood (not recorded which). Receptors originate from a man aged 25-40 years in a cohort exposed to, infected with or recovered from COVID-19 (not recorded which). The CDR3 runs from the conserved cysteine through the conserved F or W. D genes are given only for firm matches. Not all rows give a size; the values are once, few, many and, for expanded clones, a class.

d_call	v_call	clone_size	j_call	cdr3_nt	cdr3_aa
TRBD1	TRBV10-3	-	TRBJ1-2	TGTGCCATCAGTACAGGGGGCTCGTTCCCCTATGGCTACACCTTC	CAISTGGSFPYGYTF
-	TRBV7-3	-	TRBJ2-1	TGTGCCAGCAGCCTAACTAGTACCTCCTACAATGAGCAGTTCTTC	CASSLTSTSYNEQFF
TRBD1	TRBV7-9	-	TRBJ2-7	TGTGCCAGCAGCTCCCGGGGGACAGGGGTGGGCGAGCAGTACTTC	CASSSRGTGVGEQYF
TRBD1	TRBV24-1	few	TRBJ1-5	TGTGCCACCAGTGATTTGGGGGGACAGGGGGGCAATCAGCCCCAGCATTTT	CATSDLGGQGGNQPQHF
-	TRBV2	-	TRBJ1-2	TGTGCCAGCAACCCGGGGCCCAGGGACGGACTACGGCGGAACTATGGCTACACCTTC	CASNPGPRDGLRRNYGYTF
-	TRBV7-9	-	TRBJ2-1	TGTGCCAGCAGCTTAGTCGGGGAAAATGAGCAGTTCTTC	CASSLVGENEQFF
-	TRBV4-3	-	TRBJ1-2	TGCGCCAGCAGCCAAGACGCGGTTAACTATGGCTACACCTTC	CASSQDAVNYGYTF
-	TRBV4-2	-	TRBJ2-1	TGTGCCAGCAGCCAAGAGGGGGGTGAGCAGTTCTTC	CASSQEGGEQFF
-	TRBV11-2	-	TRBJ2-7	TGTGCCAGCAGGCGTCTAGGACAGCGTCGGCCCTACGAGCAGTACTTC	CASRRLGQRRPYEQYF
-	TRBV4-1	-	TRBJ1-3	TGCGCCAGCAGCCAAGTGGATCTGGGCCTCTCTGGAAACACCATATATTTT	CASSQVDLGLSGNTIYF
TRBD2	TRBV2	-	TRBJ2-1	TGTGCCAGCAGTGAAAAAGGGACTAGCCTTACCACTCCGAACGCGAATGAGCAGTTCTTC	CASSEKGTSLTTPNANEQFF
TRBD2	TRBV23-1	-	TRBJ2-7	TGCGCCAGCAGTCAATGGGCTAGCGGGAGTCTTTCCATACTCTACGAGCAGTACTTC	CASSQWASGSLSILYEQYF
-	TRBV27	-	TRBJ1-1	TGTGCCAGCAGTTTAGACAGCATACGAGTCCAGAACACTGAAGCTTTCTTT	CASSLDSIRVQNTEAFF
-	TRBV5-5	few	TRBJ1-2	TGTGCCAGCACCCCATCTAACTATGGCTACACCTTC	CASTPSNYGYTF
TRBD2	TRBV14	-	TRBJ2-1	TGTGCCAGCAGCCTCCGACTAGCGGGACTACTAAACGTCTACAATGAGCAGTTCTTC	CASSLRLAGLLNVYNEQFF
TRBD1	TRBV27	-	TRBJ2-7	TGTGCCAGCAGTACGGGACAGGGTTTGGGAGAGCAGTACTTC	CASSTGQGLGEQYF
-	TRBV19	-	TRBJ1-1	TGTGCCAGTAGTGTCAGTACGGGACTCACTGAAGCTTTCTTT	CASSVSTGLTEAFF
-	TRBV12-2	-	TRBJ2-7	TGTGCAAGTCCCATGACCAGCAGGGGGTTTGGCTTTGGCGAGCAGTACTTC	CASPMTSRGFGFGEQYF
-	TRBV27	-	TRBJ1-2	TGTGCCAGCAGTTTATCGTTGCAGGGCTCGAATGGCTACACCTTC	CASSLSLQGSNGYTF